Shown below are 13 T cell receptor beta chains from a single sample sequenced in a study of blood T cell repertoires in COVID-19. Profiled with immunoSEQ multiplex PCR; TCRdb holds only in-frame clones, not every one. The profile shows 200,000 to 300,000 clones, approximately 86% of them singletons. The specimen was peripheral blood. Every receptor here comes from a man aged 30 to 45 with active or convalescent COVID-19.

This clone was detected once. J is TRBJ1-2 and V is TRBV25-1, with a possible D match to TRBD1 (5 bases). Trimming removed 1 base at V and 7 bases at J, with 13 bases between. The germline V gene has CDR1 MGHDK and CDR2 SYGVNS. This CDR3 has 14 amino acids. As DNA, the CDR3 is TGTGCCAGCAGTGAATTAGGAGGGCAGGGTGGCTACACCTTC. It specifies CASSELGGQGGYTF.

As for this clone: Germline and junction disagree at one end, which may indicate a read error. The CDR3 bases are TGTGCCACCAGTCCGACAGCCCAGGAAGTCTATGGCTACACCTTC. Protein sequence: CATSPTAQEVYGYTF. The chain links TRBV2 to TRBJ1-2, with a possible D match to TRBD1 (5 bases). Germline CDR1 reads SNHLY; CDR2 reads FYNNEI. The CDR3 runs 15 residues.

The J gene is TRBJ1-6, the V gene TRBV18; 12 bases agree with TRBD1. V dropped 6 bases and J dropped 9; count of bases not matched to a gene: 12. The CDR3 has 17 amino acids. Germline V gives CDR1 KGHSH, CDR2 LQKENI. CDR3 in DNA: TGTGCCAGCTCCCGGGACAGGGGGCCGTTAGTGGGTTCACCCCTCCACTTT. Protein: CASSRDRGPLVGSPLHF.

This chain uses TRBV7-6 with TRBJ2-7, with TRBD2 identical over 10 bases. The J segment lost 3 bases and the V segment lost 5 bases, leaving 7 bases of the junction unmatched. The CDR3 has 15 residues. Looked up from germline, CDR1 is SGHVS and CDR2 is FNYEAQ. The CDR3 here is CASSPGLAENYEQYF. The CDR3 DNA reads TGTGCCAGCAGCCCCGGACTAGCGGAAAACTACGAGCAGTACTTC.

The V call is TRBV5-1, the J call TRBJ2-7; 10 bases fit TRBD1. The germline V gene encodes CDR1 SGHRS and CDR2 YFSETQ. Losses at the gene ends were 6 bases for V and 6 bases for J; bases not matched to a gene: 9. The CDR3 has 14 residues. The CDR3 loop reads CASKEGQGILEQYF. In DNA, the CDR3 is TGCGCCAGCAAGGAGGGACAGGGGATTCTCGAGCAGTACTTC.

The chain joins TRBV9 to TRBJ2-1; 10 nucleotides agree with TRBD2. Unmatched junction bases numbered 10, after V lost 3 bases and J lost 7 bases. The CDR3 consists of 16 residues. Germline loops: CDR1 SGDLS, CDR2 YYNGEE. The CDR3 loop is CASSGRAGTSENEQFF. The CDR3 coding sequence is TGTGCCAGCAGCGGACGGGCCGGGACTAGCGAAAATGAGCAGTTCTTC.

In this sample, this clone turned up once. The rearrangement uses TRBV7-9 and TRBJ2-1; no clear D. This CDR3 comprises 12 residues. Deletions cut 2 bases from V and 10 bases from J, with 9 bases between. Germline CDR1 and CDR2: SEHNR and FQNEAQ (reference sequence). The CDR3 coding sequence is TGTGCCAGCAGCTTAACGGCGCGGGAGCAGTTCTTC. Its translation is CASSLTAREQFF.

As DNA, the CDR3 is TGTGCCAGCAGCCAAACGCAGGGGAATTCACCCCTCCACTTT. As protein: CASSQTQGNSPLHF. V usage is TRBV14 and J usage is TRBJ1-6; possible D gene TRBD1, 6 bases. The CDR3 contains 14 residues. CDR1 SGHDN and CDR2 FVKESK come from the germline V gene. V was cut by 2 bases and J by 7 bases, with 9 bases left in between.

The V gene is TRBV3-1 (or the pseudogene TRBV3-2), the J gene TRBJ1-2, with D perhaps matching TRBD1 (6 bases). Per the germline V gene, CDR1 is LGHDT and CDR2 is YNNKEL (reference sequence). The CDR3 spans 14 residues. The V and J ends lost 4 bases and 4 bases respectively, with 13 bases between them. The CDR3 region has the DNA TGTGCCAGCAGCCCCGACAGGTCCCCCTATGGCTACACCTTC. Translated, it gives CASSPDRSPYGYTF.

The chain is built from TRBV6-1 and TRBJ1-2; D possibly corresponds to TRBD1 (5 bases). Germline V gene sequence: CDR1 MNHNS, CDR2 SASEGT. This CDR3 is built from 16 residues. With 3 bases removed from V and 8 bases from J, the gap between germline ends came to 22 bases. As DNA, the CDR3 is TGTGCCAGCAGTGACAATAGCGGGGGGATTGTTTGGGGCTACACCTTC. It translates to CASSDNSGGIVWGYTF.

This chain joins TRBV6-5 and TRBJ1-1, with TRBD1 as a possible D gene (5 bases). This CDR3 contains 15 residues. V dropped 2 bases and J dropped 0 bases, with 10 bases sitting between them. Germline-derived CDR1 and CDR2 are MNHEY and SVGAGI. In nucleotides, the CDR3 is TGTGCCAGCAGTTACCAGGGTTGGGTGAACACTGAAGCTTTCTTT. Amino acids: CASSYQGWVNTEAFF.

The gene calls are TRBV9 and TRBJ1-2, with no clear D. The V end lost 0 bases, the J end lost 4 bases, and 16 bases lay between the germline ends. The germline gives CDR1 SGDLS, CDR2 YYNGEE. There are 16 residues in the CDR3. The CDR3 reads CASSVEGRASVYGYTF. The CDR3 nucleotides read TGTGCCAGCAGCGTAGAAGGGAGGGCCTCGGTCTATGGCTACACCTTC. Filled out from reference TRBV9 and TRBJ1-2, the complete variable domain reads DSGVTQTPKHLITATGQRVTLRCSPRSGDLSVYWYQQSLDQGLQFLIQYYNGEERAKGNILERFSAQQFPDLHSELNLSSLELGDSALYFCASSVEGRASVYGYTFGSGTRLTVV.

The V gene is TRBV5-6, the J gene TRBJ2-3; D not resolved. This CDR3 spans 16 amino acids. Per germline, CDR1 SGHDT and CDR2 YYEEEE. Trimming took off 2 bases at V and 0 bases at J, with 13 bases between the two ends. The CDR3 DNA reads TGTGCCAGCAGCTTAAGGAGACTGACGAGCACAGATACGCAGTATTTT. The encoded protein is CASSLRRLTSTDTQYF.